This T cell receptor beta chain was profiled in a study of molecular identifiers for immune sequencing clone quantification listed by TCRdb under 2018. Turning to the overall study: For a replicate experiment, RNA from around 20,000 or 99,000 naive CD8 T cells was divided into five aliquots, of which four were sequenced. This methods study benchmarked molecular-identifier clustering-based TCR repertoire sequencing (MIDCIRS) and TCR RNA copy counting, using CD8 T cells to do so. Study-level results and caveats: In CMV-specific effector cells, clones with more than 20 RNA copies contained over 98% of molecules, whereas in naive cells such clones contained under 1% of molecules. Identical TCR molecules sharing a barcode could cause highly expanded clone sizes to be underestimated. The naive libraries included spiked-in Jurkat TCR RNA (roughly 9 copies' worth), and this RNA is not part of the donor repertoire. When barcode sub-clustering was omitted, TCR diversity was inflated by chimeric consensus sequences, with chimeras reaching as high as 47%. Modeling gave approximately 3 recovered TCR RNA copies per cell versus 8 to 10 by digital PCR, implying about 30% capture efficiency. Spiked-in Jurkat TCR RNA equivalent to a single cell was reported to be detectable even among fewer than 1.2 million naive CD8 T cells.

Naive CD8 T cell libraries were made from about 21,000 to 970,000 sorted cells using 10%, 30% or 50% of purified RNA. On a BD FACSAria II, naive CD8 T cells were FACS-sorted as CD8+CD4-CCR7+CD45RA+ and collected into RLT Plus buffer. Under 11 TCR copies' worth of Jurkat RNA were spiked into roughly 20,000-1,000,000 naive CD8 T cell samples to test detection sensitivity. Enrichment of CD8 T cells was performed with RosetteSep CD8+ T Cell Enrichment Cocktail and Ficoll-Paque, after which ACK red cell lysis was carried out. The receptor library was made with PCR. Sequencing instrument: Illumina HiSeq 4000. Preparation of bulk TCR libraries followed a previously described approach, with the TCR primers listed in Table S5. The Qiagen AllPrep DNA/RNA kit was used to purify total RNA. Before analysis, reads from multiple sequencing runs of the same library were pooled. As for how the authors treated the data: Reads were retained only if their TCR constant sequence matched exactly, and those retained reads were trimmed to 150 nt and grouped according to their 12-nt molecular barcodes. Reads within each barcode group were sub-clustered using a 15% Levenshtein threshold, and quality-weighted consensus sequences were constructed for each RNA molecule. Non-functional sequences were excluded, and lower-count sequences lying one edit away from another sequence were also excluded. Based on a fit of two negative binomial distributions, barcode sub-clusters having less than 20% of the maximum read count were discarded. TCRdb took the public reads, trimmed them with fastp at Q25, ran MiXCR for clone calling and kept in-frame beta chains. Entries that share a CDR3 protein sequence are merged under the most common genes and DNA. TCRdb, not the authors, supplied the V and J calls. The sample data list 490,000 or so distinct CDR3 sequences, and over 20% of these were observed just once. The top ten constitute around 0.84% of the sample.

Remarks on this clonotype: No cognate antigen has been identified for it. Nothing much larger sits one base from this clone, and base qualities are not available.

Trimming removed 6 bases from V and 7 bases from J, leaving 12 bases between the germline ends. CDR1 and CDR2 were assigned from the germline V gene (reference sequence) as SEHNR and FQNEAQ. The CDR3 runs 12 amino acids, cysteine and phenylalanine included. The DNA shown is the 36-base CDR3, in frame from base 1. Sequenced input: naive CD8+ T cells from blood, with Jurkat cell RNA spiked in. This sample's cell subset or site label indicates: FACS-sorted CD8+CD4-CCR7+CD45RA+ naive T cells. The source is a human donor in good health. Some libraries in this study had Jurkat cell RNA spiked in. In this chain, TRBV7-9 is recombined with TRBJ1-1; the D gene identity is not certain. The nucleotide sequence is given as TGTGCCAGCAGGGGCAGCACTTTTGAAGCTTTCTTT. It codes for CASRGSTFEAFF.